These 27 T cell receptor beta chains originate from one sample sequenced in a study of T cell changes during pregnancy in multiple sclerosis. Clones were sequenced by immunoSEQ multiplex PCR, and TCRdb holds only the in-frame ones, with some missing. Of about 28,000 clones detected, roughly nine tenths appear once; the ten largest clones hold around 4.8%. The sequences come from peripheral blood, collected in the first trimester of pregnancy. Receptor source: a female donor in good health, enrolled as a control in a pregnancy study.

The chain recombines TRBV29-1 with TRBJ2-1; 14 bases are a match to TRBD2. J gave up 7 bases and V 4 bases, and 3 bases lay outside the gene matches. Germline V CDR1 and CDR2: SQVTM, ANQGSEA. The CDR3 sequence is 14 residues long. The CDR3 protein is CSVVGTSGGNEQFF. In nucleotides, the CDR3 is TGCAGCGTTGTTGGGACTAGCGGGGGTAATGAGCAGTTCTTC.

The V call is TRBV4-3, the J call TRBJ1-3, with a weak D call TRBD1 (6 bases). V was shortened by 1 base and J by 7 bases, with 11 bases between the two germline ends. There are 14 residues in the CDR3. Per the germline V gene, CDR1 is LGHNA and CDR2 is YSLEER. The DNA of the CDR3 is TGCGCCAGCAGCCAAGCTTCAGGGGATAACACCATATATTTT. It translates to CASSQASGDNTIYF.

This clone has a single count. V gene TRBV27 combines with J gene TRBJ1-1, with D possibly being TRBD1 (6 bases). With 6 bases removed from V and 3 bases from J, the gap between germline ends came to 14 bases. Germline CDR1 reads MNHEY; CDR2 reads SMNVEV (reference sequence). The CDR3 runs 14 residues. The CDR3 DNA is TGTGCCAGCAGCACAGTGGGGGCTGACACTGAAGCTTTCTTT. Translating it yields CASSTVGADTEAFF.

The rearrangement links TRBV20-1 to TRBJ2-3; no definite D call. The CDR3 has 10 amino acids. Germline V gene data show CDR1 as DFQATT and CDR2 as SNEGSKA (reference sequence). The V end lost 1 base, the J end lost 8 bases, and 4 bases lay between the germline ends. The CDR3 region is CSARGSTQYF. The CDR3 DNA follows: TGCAGTGCTAGAGGGAGTACGCAGTATTTT.

V is TRBV9 and J is TRBJ2-3, with 12 bases that match TRBD2. The CDR3 is made up of 18 amino acids. Germline-derived CDR1 and CDR2 are SGDLS and YYNGEE. J lost 1 base, V lost 2 bases, and 8 bases had no gene match. The DNA of the CDR3 is TGTGCCAGCAGCGTTAGTGGGACTAGCGGGCCCGGCACAGATACGCAGTATTTT. Translating it yields CASSVSGTSGPGTDTQYF.

The rearrangement joins TRBV4-2 to TRBJ1-1; D may be TRBD1 (6 bases). Germline assignment: CDR1 LGHNA and CDR2 YNFKEQ. V lost 0 bases and J lost 5, with 10 bases in between. The CDR3 covers 14 residues. This chain's CDR3 is CASSQDGRGTEAFF. As DNA, the CDR3 is TGTGCCAGCAGCCAAGACGGGAGGGGGACTGAAGCTTTCTTT.

This sequence joins TRBV7-9 and TRBJ1-1; a possible D gene is TRBD1 (5 bases). The CDR3 runs 16 residues. Germline lookup yields CDR1 SEHNR and CDR2 FQNEAQ (reference sequence). With 2 bases removed from V and 2 bases from J, the gap between germline ends came to 15 bases. The CDR3 sequence: CASSLTGGGVNTEAFF. The CDR3 bases are TGTGCCAGCAGCTTAACGGGTGGGGGGGTAAACACTGAAGCTTTCTTT.

This chain connects TRBV5-8 to TRBJ2-5, with 11 positions matching TRBD2. CDR3 length equals 18 residues. Germline CDR1 reads SGHTS; CDR2 reads YDEGEE. Germline trimming cut 6 bases from V and 0 bases from J; bases unmatched to any gene: 13. This CDR3 is CASIPGLAANINQETQYF. The CDR3 DNA reads TGTGCCAGCATTCCGGGACTAGCGGCTAATATAAACCAAGAGACCCAGTACTTC. The full variable domain, rest sourced from reference TRBV5-8 and TRBJ2-5, is EAGVTQSPTHLIKTRGQQATLRCSPISGHTSVYWYQQALGLGLQFLLWYDEGEERNRGNFPPRFSGRQFPNYSSELNVNALELEDSALYLCASIPGLAANINQETQYFGPGTRLLVL.

The J gene is TRBJ2-7, the V gene TRBV5-1, with 7 bases lining up with TRBD1. Germline trimming cut 0 bases from V and 0 bases from J; bases unmatched to any gene: 3. This CDR3 is 15 amino acids long. The germline V gene has CDR1 SGHRS and CDR2 YFSETQ. The CDR3 spells CASSLAGTASYEQYF. The CDR3 bases are TGCGCCAGCAGCTTGGCCGGGACAGCCTCCTACGAGCAGTACTTC.

This clone was seen only once. The chain employs TRBV15 and TRBJ2-1; perhaps TRBD1 as D (6 bases). The CDR3 has 14 residues. V lost 4 bases, J lost 4 bases, and 11 bases lay in between. Germline CDR1 and CDR2: LNHNV and YYDKDF (reference sequence). The CDR3 DNA sequence: TGTGCCACCAGCACCTGGACAGCTTACAATGAGCAGTTCTTC. Residues: CATSTWTAYNEQFF.

The rearrangement links TRBV29-1 to TRBJ1-3, with 8 positions matching TRBD1. The CDR3 runs 15 residues. Trimming cost V 4 bases and J 3 bases; bases outside gene matches: 8. The germline gives CDR1 SQVTM, CDR2 ANQGSEA. The CDR3 region is CSVAGDRGGGNTIYF. As DNA, the CDR3 is TGCAGCGTTGCGGGTGACAGGGGAGGTGGAAACACCATATATTTT.

This chain joins TRBV6-5 and TRBJ2-2; a weak D match, TRBD1 (5 bases). The CDR3 covers 13 residues. Trimming left V 5 bases short and J 6 bases short, with 10 bases between. Germline values: CDR1 MNHEY, CDR2 SVGAGI. CDR3 coding DNA: TGTGCCAGCAGTGACAGAGGTGCCGGGGAGCTGTTTTTT. Its translation: CASSDRGAGELFF.

This clone was observed once. Other DNA sequences in the same sample also yield this CDR3. The rearrangement joins TRBV6-5 to TRBJ1-5, with a possible D match to TRBD1 (5 bases). Germline values: CDR1 MNHEY, CDR2 SVGAGI. This CDR3 has 14 amino acids. The V gene lost 0 bases and the J gene lost 5 bases, with 8 bases spanning the gap. The chain's CDR3 is CASSYSGGDQPQHF. The DNA for the CDR3 is TGTGCCAGCAGTTACTCTGGAGGGGATCAGCCCCAGCATTTT.

In DNA, the CDR3 is TGTGCCAGCAGCTTCAACAGCCAAGAGACCCAGTACTTC. Encoded protein: CASSFNSQETQYF. This chain joins TRBV11-2 and TRBJ2-5; D gene ambiguous. Germline V CDR1 and CDR2: SGHAT, FQNNGV. V was shortened by 3 bases and J by 1 base, with 6 bases between the two germline ends. The CDR3 spans 13 residues. The full variable domain, rest sourced from reference TRBV11-2 and TRBJ2-5, is EAGVAQSPRYKIIEKRQSVAFWCNPISGHATLYWYQQILGQGPKLLIQFQNNGVVDDSQLPKDRFSAERLKGVDSTLKIQPAKLEDSAVYLCASSFNSQETQYFGPGTRLLVL.

The chain joins TRBV18 to TRBJ2-5; TRBD2 matches 14 bases. Looked up from germline, CDR1 is KGHSH and CDR2 is LQKENI. The CDR3 is 17 residues long. The J segment lost 6 bases and the V segment lost 0 bases, leaving 6 bases of the junction unmatched. CDR3 amino acids: CASSPPDGTSGSKTQYF. In DNA form, the CDR3 reads TGTGCCAGCTCACCACCGGATGGGACTAGCGGGAGTAAGACCCAGTACTTC.

As concerns this clone: The DNA is omitted, as the CDR3 cannot be located on it reliably, and the CDR3 follows TCRdb's listing. This sequence joins TRBV5-5 and TRBJ2-7; whether TRBD1, the table's D call, matches the DNA was not checked. Termini included, the CDR3 measures 11 amino acids. Per germline, CDR1 SGHKS and CDR2 YYEKEE (reference sequence). CDR3 loop: CASSWGQGAYF.

The chain links TRBV18 to TRBJ2-1, with 10 bases aligning to TRBD2. V lost 8 bases and J lost 3; bases outside the gene matches: 13. Looked up from germline, CDR1 is KGHSH and CDR2 is LQKENI. The CDR3 consists of 17 residues. CDR3 residues: CASTRTELAGSYNEQFF. CDR3 nucleotide sequence: TGTGCCAGCACCCGAACGGAACTAGCGGGAAGCTACAATGAGCAGTTCTTC.

This chain links TRBV19 with TRBJ1-3; perhaps TRBD1 as D (5 bases). The germline V gene encodes CDR1 LNHDA and CDR2 SQIVND (reference sequence). Trimming shortened V by 0 bases and J by 2 bases, and 11 bases separated the two germline ends. The CDR3 runs to 16 residues. CDR3 residues: CASSIDLQGPGNTIYF. The CDR3 bases are TGTGCCAGTAGTATAGATCTGCAGGGCCCTGGAAACACCATATATTTT.

This clone was observed a single time. This rearrangement joins TRBV6-5 to TRBJ1-5; TRBD1 agrees at 8 bases. Losses at the gene ends were 6 bases for V and 4 bases for J; bases not matched to a gene: 5. The CDR3 has 14 amino acids. From germline, CDR1 is MNHEY and CDR2 SVGAGI. The CDR3 DNA follows: TGTGCCAGCAGCGAGGGACAGGAGAATCAGCCCCAGCATTTT. It translates to CASSEGQENQPQHF.

The genes are TRBV15 and TRBJ2-5, with D possibly being TRBD2 (5 bases). Germline V gene data show CDR1 as LNHNV and CDR2 as YYDKDF (reference sequence). The germline V and J ends were trimmed by 0 bases and 7 bases, with 15 bases remaining between them. This CDR3 region has 15 residues. Here the CDR3 reads CATSRDIGSAGTQYF. CDR3 sequence (DNA): TGTGCCACCAGCAGAGATATAGGTAGCGCTGGGACCCAGTACTTC.

This clone came up once. The chain links TRBV7-8 to TRBJ2-3, with D hard to call. The CDR3 covers 13 residues. In germline, CDR1 is SGHVS, CDR2 FQNEAQ. V was clipped by 2 bases and J by 2 bases, with 5 bases between them. The CDR3 DNA reads as TGTGCCAGCAGCTTAAGAGACACAGATACGCAGTATTTT. Encoded protein: CASSLRDTDTQYF. Full variable domain (remainder filled in from reference TRBV7-8 and TRBJ2-3): GAGVSQSPRYKVAKRGQDVALRCDPISGHVSLFWYQQALGQGPEFLTYFQNEAQLDKSGLPSDRFFAERPEGSVSTLKIQRTQQEDSAVYLCASSLRDTDTQYFGPGTRLTVL.

The rearrangement joins TRBV10-3 to TRBJ1-2; D might be TRBD1 (5 bases). There are 15 residues in the CDR3. V gave up 0 bases and J gave up 7 bases, with 15 bases separating them. Per germline, CDR1 ENHRY and CDR2 SYGVKD. The CDR3 DNA reads as TGTGCCATCAGTGAGTCTACAGGCCTCGTGTCTGGCTACACCTTC. Its protein product is CAISESTGLVSGYTF.

The genes are TRBV5-4 and TRBJ1-2; D not certain. The CDR3 is made up of 16 amino acids. Between the trimmed V and J ends, which lost 4 bases and 3 bases, there was a span of 19 bases. CDR1 is SGHNT and CDR2 is YYREEE in the germline V gene (reference sequence). CDR3 region: CASSLFLDLLDYGYTF. CDR3 DNA sequence: TGTGCCAGCAGCCTATTCCTCGATCTTCTAGACTATGGCTACACCTTC.

This clone was observed once. The V call is TRBV18, the J call TRBJ2-3, with TRBD1 as a possible D gene (5 bases). The CDR3 runs 13 residues. The germline gives CDR1 KGHSH, CDR2 LQKENI. The germline V and J ends were trimmed by 6 bases and 6 bases, with 13 bases remaining between them. The CDR3 coding sequence is TGTGCCAGCTCCCGAACAGGAGTGGATACGCAGTATTTT. It yields the protein CASSRTGVDTQYF.

V usage is TRBV5-1 and J usage is TRBJ1-1; D is undetermined. The CDR3 sequence is 12 residues long. The germline gives CDR1 SGHRS, CDR2 YFSETQ. V lost 8 bases and J 5 bases, leaving 13 bases between the germline ends. CDR3 in DNA: TGCGCCAGTAAGGTCAGCGGTACTGAAGCTTTCTTT. Translated: CASKVSGTEAFF. The full variable domain, in which reference TRBV5-1 and TRBJ1-1 provide the parts outside the CDR3, is KAGVTQTPRYLIKTRGQQVTLSCSPISGHRSVSWYQQTPGQGLQFLFEYFSETQRNKGNFPGRFSGRQFSNSRSEMNVSTLELGDSALYLCASKVSGTEAFFGQGTRLTVV.

This chain joins TRBV7-2 and TRBJ2-5; TRBD2 matches 9 bases. The CDR3 consists of 15 residues. With V trimmed by 3 bases and J by 5 bases, 7 bases remained unmatched. The germline gives CDR1 SGHTA, CDR2 FQGNSA. Here the CDR3 reads CASSFRRGGGETQYF. CDR3 coding DNA: TGTGCCAGCAGCTTCCGGCGGGGGGGCGGGGAGACCCAGTACTTC.

This clone was picked up one time. This chain uses TRBV14 with TRBJ2-5, with TRBD2 as a possible D gene (5 bases). Germline V gene data show CDR1 as SGHDN and CDR2 as FVKESK. V was pared by 3 bases and J by 4 bases, with 12 bases between. The CDR3 spans 14 residues. The CDR3 region is CASSQMGVGETQYF. CDR3 nucleotide sequence: TGTGCCAGCAGCCAGATGGGAGTGGGAGAGACCCAGTACTTC. Combining the CDR3 with reference TRBV14 and TRBJ2-5 gives the whole variable domain EAGVTQFPSHSVIEKGQTVTLRCDPISGHDNLYWYRRVMGKEIKFLLHFVKESKQDESGMPNNRFLAERTGGTYSTLKVQPAELEDSGVYFCASSQMGVGETQYFGPGTRLLVL.